There are a few counts of the clone carrying this T cell receptor beta chain. The sample is drawn from a study of OX40 agonist ivuxolimab in advanced cancers. Looking at the study overall: In this cohort, patients received ivuxolimab, an agonistic anti-OX40 (CD134) antibody.

Trimming removed 3 bases from V and 3 bases from J, with 9 bases in between. Germline CDR1 and CDR2: SNHLY and FYNNEI. The CDR3 is 13 residues long. The repertoire was sequenced with immunoSEQ multiplex PCR; TCRdb's copy has only in-frame clones and lacks some. Of more than 50,000 clones listed, 85% to 90% were seen once; the top ten hold around 12%. V usage is TRBV2 and J usage is TRBJ2-7; the D is unclear. The sequencing here drew on CD4+ or CD8+ T cells sorted from blood, taken in a trial of the OX40 agonist ivuxolimab. This sequence originates from an adult with an advanced solid tumor such as melanoma, head and neck, liver or kidney cancer. CDR3 sequence reads: CASSDRSNYEQYF. DNA of the CDR3: TGTGCCAGCAGTGACAGGAGCAACTACGAGCAGTACTTC. The full variable domain, in which reference TRBV2 and TRBJ2-7 provide the parts outside the CDR3, is EPEVTQTPSHQVTQMGQEVILRCVPISNHLYFYWYRQILGQKVEFLVSFYNNEISEKSEIFDDQFSVERPDGSNFTLKIRSTKLEDSAMYFCASSDRSNYEQYFGPGTRLTVT.